Each of the 19 T cell receptor beta chains below was sequenced from the same sample in a study of yellow fever vaccine responses in identical twins. TCRdb passed the RT-PCR reads through MiXCR, listing each CDR3 protein once. The sample has under 12,000 distinct CDR3 sequences, 65% to 80% seen once. The material was T cells from blood (PBMCs), unsorted or a sorted subset (not recorded which), obtained before or after yellow fever vaccination (not recorded which). The receptors derive from a woman between 18 and 29 years old who received the yellow fever vaccine.

The chain uses TRBV5-6 and TRBJ2-1; maybe TRBD1 (5 bases). Trimming pared 2 bases from V and 10 bases from J, leaving 16 bases between. CDR3 size: 14 residues. CDR1 and CDR2 from the germline V gene are SGHDT and YYEEEE. This chain's CDR3 is CASSFGSGNREQFF. Written as DNA, the CDR3 is TGTGCCAGCAGCTTCGGATCAGGGAATAGGGAGCAGTTCTTC.

The V and J genes are TRBV29-1 and TRBJ2-1; no definite D call. The germline CDR1 and CDR2 sequences are SQVTM and ANQGSEA. The CDR3 sequence is 10 residues long. V was clipped by 4 bases and J by 9 bases, with 7 bases between them. DNA for the CDR3: TGCAGCGTTGTAGCTGGTGAGCAGTTCTTC. Its protein product is CSVVAGEQFF.

V and J are TRBV2 and TRBJ2-3; the D gene could be TRBD1 or TRBD2 (6 bases each). The V end lost 10 bases, the J end lost 5 bases, and 19 bases lay between the germline ends. The CDR3 contains 14 residues. Germline lookup yields CDR1 SNHLY and CDR2 FYNNEI. The CDR3 bases are TGTGCCATCATTCCTGGGGGGCCGTTAGATACGCAGTATTTT. This translates into CAIIPGGPLDTQYF.

The gene calls are TRBV18 and TRBJ1-1; D might be TRBD1 (5 bases). The ends were cut back, 0 bases at V and 3 bases at J, with 14 bases in the middle. CDR1 and CDR2 from the germline V gene are KGHSH and LQKENI. There are 16 residues in the CDR3. The CDR3 nucleotides read TGTGCCAGCTCACCACCGAGCAGGGCCTGGGACACTGAAGCTTTCTTT. Translating it yields CASSPPSRAWDTEAFF.

The chain joins TRBV9 to TRBJ1-1, with D perhaps matching TRBD1 (5 bases). V dropped 3 bases and J dropped 0 bases, with 12 bases sitting between them. Germline V gene data show CDR1 as SGDLS and CDR2 as YYNGEE. This CDR3 is 15 amino acids long. CDR3 protein: CASSASTEVNTEAFF. The CDR3 coding sequence is TGTGCCAGCAGCGCCTCGACAGAAGTGAACACTGAAGCTTTCTTT.

The chain employs TRBV5-6 and TRBJ2-7, with TRBD1 matching 10 bases. The CDR3 spans 16 residues. V lost 0 bases, J lost 2 bases, and 5 bases stayed unmatched. Per the germline V gene, CDR1 is SGHDT and CDR2 is YYEEEE. CDR3 sequence (DNA): TGTGCCAGCAGCTTGGAAGCGGGACAGGGGCCCTACGAGCAGTACTTC. This translates into CASSLEAGQGPYEQYF.

The chain recombines TRBV5-1 with TRBJ2-1, with 7 positions matching TRBD1. The germline CDR1 and CDR2 sequences are SGHRS and YFSETQ. The trim removed 3 bases at V and 7 bases at J, leaving 7 bases unmatched. The CDR3 is 14 amino acids. This CDR3 reads CASSSSDRVNEQFF. Here the CDR3 DNA reads TGCGCCAGCAGCTCCTCCGACAGGGTAAATGAGCAGTTCTTC.

CDR3 region: CASSQDRVYEQYF. The CDR3, as DNA: TGTGCCAGCAGCCAAGACAGGGTGTACGAGCAGTACTTC. The chain employs TRBV14 and TRBJ2-7, with D perhaps TRBD1 (5 bases). Looked up from germline, CDR1 is SGHDN and CDR2 is FVKESK. Trimming took off 0 bases at V and 4 bases at J, with 7 bases between the two ends. The CDR3 extends over 13 amino acids.

This clonotype was observed a single time. The V gene is TRBV12-3 or TRBV12-4, the J gene TRBJ2-7; the match to TRBD2 covers 7 bases. The CDR3 covers 13 residues. V was pared by 8 bases and J by 0 bases, with 4 bases of the junction left unmatched. The CDR3 region has the DNA TGTGCCAGCGCGGCGGGGGACTCCTACGAGCAGTACGTC. This encodes CASAAGDSYEQYV.

The V and J genes are TRBV11-1 and TRBJ2-3; D is unresolved. This CDR3 contains 12 residues. Germline CDR1 SGHAT, CDR2 FQDESV (reference sequence). The ends were cut back, 5 bases at V and 2 bases at J, with 5 bases in the middle. CDR3 nucleotide sequence: TGTGCCAGCAGCAATCCCACAGATACGCAGTATTTT. Amino acid sequence: CASSNPTDTQYF.

V and J are TRBV18 and TRBJ2-3; TRBD1 matches 7 bases. The J segment lost 1 base and the V segment lost 3 bases, leaving 7 bases of the junction unmatched. This CDR3 has 16 residues. The germline CDR1 and CDR2 sequences are KGHSH and LQKENI. The CDR3 spells CASSPKQGSGTDTQYF. In DNA, the CDR3 is TGTGCCAGCTCACCGAAACAGGGGTCGGGCACAGATACGCAGTATTTT.

There are a few counts of this clonotype. The V call is TRBV7-6, the J call TRBJ1-1; no firm D call. Germline assignment: CDR1 SGHVS and CDR2 FNYEAQ. This CDR3 contains 13 residues. V was trimmed by 1 base and J by 3 bases, leaving 6 bases between them. Here the CDR3 reads CASSLVADTEAFF. For the CDR3, the DNA is TGTGCCAGCAGCTTAGTAGCGGACACTGAAGCTTTCTTT.

The V and J genes are TRBV5-1 and TRBJ1-2; the D is unclear. The CDR3 spans 12 residues. V lost 7 bases, J lost 2 bases, and 9 bases lay in between. Germline V gene lookup returns CDR1 SGHRS and CDR2 YFSETQ. DNA for the CDR3: TGCGCCAGCGGGGAAGGAAACTATGGCTACACCTTC. As protein: CASGEGNYGYTF.

This clonotype was seen only once. The rearrangement links TRBV5-5 to TRBJ2-1, with no clear D. CDR1 is SGHKS, CDR2 YYEKEE, per germline (reference sequence). The CDR3 contains 13 residues. V shed 2 bases and J shed 9 bases, with 12 bases lying between them. The CDR3 is CASSFLEASEQFF. For the CDR3, the DNA is TGTGCCAGCAGCTTCTTAGAAGCGAGTGAGCAGTTCTTC.

The chain uses TRBV7-9 and TRBJ2-7; D not resolved. CDR1 SEHNR and CDR2 FQNEAQ come from the germline V gene (reference sequence). The CDR3 totals 13 residues. V was shortened by 5 bases and J by 3 bases, with 11 bases between the two germline ends. CDR3 amino acids: CASSPRASYEQYF. The CDR3 DNA sequence: TGTGCCAGCAGCCCTAGGGCCAGCTACGAGCAGTACTTC.

The chain has TRBV11-3 and TRBJ2-3; D not resolved. The V and J ends lost 3 bases and 5 bases respectively, with 12 bases between them. The CDR3 has 14 amino acids. CDR1 and CDR2 from the germline V gene are SGHNT and YENEEA. The CDR3 here is CASSLETEVDTQYF. CDR3 sequence (DNA): TGTGCCAGCAGCTTGGAAACAGAGGTAGATACGCAGTATTTT.

V gene TRBV7-3 combines with J gene TRBJ2-1; unclear D gene. CDR1 SGHTA and CDR2 FQGTGA come from the germline V gene. V was pared by 3 bases and J by 0 bases, with 9 bases between. This CDR3 spans 15 amino acids. The CDR3 nucleotides are TGTGCCAGCAGCTTTGTCCCTAGCTCCTACAATGAGCAGTTCTTC. This sequence encodes CASSFVPSSYNEQFF.

The chain combines TRBV5-1 with TRBJ2-7, with 8 bases fitting TRBD1. In germline, CDR1 is SGHRS, CDR2 YFSETQ. The CDR3 runs to 15 residues. Trimming took 0 bases from V and 6 from J; bases not matched to a gene: 8. CDR3 sequence (DNA): TGCGCCAGCAGCTTGGGTGTGACAGGGGTTCGCGAGCAGTACGTC. This codes for CASSLGVTGVREQYV.

Comments on this clonotype: A much bigger clone sits one base away, suggesting this may be a read error. The chain joins TRBV5-1 to TRBJ2-3; D gene unclear. The CDR3 is 14 residues long. CDR1 is SGHRS and CDR2 is YFSETQ in the germline V gene. DNA of the CDR3: TGCGCCAGCAGCTTGGTGCTTGTCACAGATTCGCAGTATTTT. It is translated as CASSLVLVTDSQYF.